This T cell receptor (beta chain) emerged from a study of T cell responses to AZD1222 COVID-19 vaccine. The V and J ends lost 3 bases and 0 bases respectively, with 12 bases between them. The CDR3 is made up of 16 amino acids. Germline lookup yields CDR1 SGHAT and CDR2 FQDESV (reference sequence). Sequencing used immunoSEQ multiplex PCR; TCRdb keeps in-frame clones, though not all of them. This repertoire shows 65,000 to 70,000 clones, about nine tenths found once; its top ten account for under 8.5%. Study-wide findings and caveats: Spike-specific TCR breadth and depth went up after people got two AZD1222 doses.

Points on this clone: Antigen specificity is unknown.

The sequences come from peripheral blood, collected on day 0 of AZD1222 vaccination. This sequence joins TRBV11-1 and TRBJ2-1, with D possibly matching TRBD2 (6 bases). The clonotype comes from an adult in good health. For the CDR3, the DNA is TGTGCCAGCAGCTTCTTTGGGGGGAGCTCCTACAATGAGCAGTTCTTC. It codes for CASSFFGGSSYNEQFF.